Below, 18 T cell receptor beta chains from the same sample are listed, as sequenced in a study of cytomegalovirus exposure and HLA in healthy donors. Libraries were prepared by immunoSEQ multiplex PCR; TCRdb keeps only in-frame clonotypes and omits some of them. The data hold about 170,000 clones, with about 96% observed a single time. Specimen: PBMCs. All receptors derive from a woman under 30 in good health and CMV-seronegative.

V gene TRBV5-6 combines with J gene TRBJ1-2, with TRBD1 matching 10 bases. V gave up 0 bases and J gave up 7 bases; unmatched junction bases: 0. The CDR3 totals 13 residues. Germline V CDR1 and CDR2: SGHDT, YYEEEE. The CDR3 DNA reads TGTGCCAGCAGCTTGGGGGACAGGGGTGGCTACACCTTC. Encoded protein: CASSLGDRGGYTF.

This chain connects TRBV13 to TRBJ2-3, with 7 nucleotides matching TRBD2. Germline V gene data show CDR1 as PRHDT and CDR2 as FYEKMQ (reference sequence). The CDR3 is 17 residues long. The ends lost 0 bases at V and 0 bases at J; junction bases unmatched: 6. The DNA for the CDR3 is TGTGCCAGCAGCTTAGGTGGGGGGGGGACTAGCACAGATACGCAGTATTTT. It encodes CASSLGGGGTSTDTQYF.

The chain couples TRBV27 to TRBJ1-5, with a weak D call TRBD1 (6 bases). V gave up 6 bases and J gave up 9 bases, with 18 bases separating them. Looked up from germline, CDR1 is MNHEY and CDR2 is SMNVEV (reference sequence). The CDR3 runs 14 residues. The CDR3 DNA reads as TGTGCCAGCAGAGCTACAGGGAAGAACTCGCCCCAGCATTTT. This sequence encodes CASRATGKNSPQHF.

Only one count was recorded for this clone. The genes are TRBV5-1 and TRBJ2-3; D perhaps matches TRBD2 (7 bases). With 7 bases removed from V and 1 base from J, the gap between germline ends came to 16 bases. The CDR3 covers 15 residues. CDR1 is SGHRS and CDR2 is YFSETQ in the germline V gene. CDR3 region: CASSLGGARTDTQYF. The CDR3 coding sequence is TGCGCCAGCTCACTTGGGGGGGCCCGCACAGATACGCAGTATTTT.

With regard to this clone: The junction shows a germline mismatch at one end, possibly a read error. The chain carries TRBV6-5 and TRBJ2-7, with D tentatively TRBD1 (6 bases). This CDR3 is 12 amino acids long. Germline V gives CDR1 MNHEY, CDR2 SVGAGI. The CDR3 coding sequence is TGTGCCAGCAGTTCCCTGGGGGCAGGGAATGCTTTC. Its protein product is CASSSLGAGNAF.

This chain links TRBV7-9 with TRBJ2-5; maybe TRBD2 (6 bases). The V end was cut by 0 bases, the J end by 5 bases, with 16 bases between. The CDR3 contains 16 residues. Per germline, CDR1 SEHNR and CDR2 FQNEAQ (reference sequence). CDR3: CASSLAPGSGTETQYF. CDR3 DNA: TGTGCCAGCAGCTTAGCGCCGGGTAGCGGTACGGAGACCCAGTACTTC. Together with reference TRBV7-9 and TRBJ2-5, the CDR3 gives the full variable domain: DTGVSQNPRHKITKRGQNVTFRCDPISEHNRLYWYRQTLGQGPEFLTYFQNEAQLEKSRLLSDRFSAERPKGSFSTLEIQRTEQGDSAMYLCASSLAPGSGTETQYFGPGTRLLVL.

The genes are TRBV19 and TRBJ2-7; 9 bases are shared with TRBD1. Germline values: CDR1 LNHDA, CDR2 SQIVND (reference sequence). The CDR3 consists of 14 residues. With 6 bases clipped from V and 3 bases from J, the junction kept 6 bases outside the gene matches. DNA for the CDR3: TGTGCCAGTAGCCAGGACAGGGGAGACTACGAGCAGTACTTC. It encodes CASSQDRGDYEQYF. Drawing the rest from reference TRBV19 and TRBJ2-7, the complete variable domain is DGGITQSPKYLFRKEGQNVTLSCEQNLNHDAMYWYRQDPGQGLRLIYYSQIVNDFQKGDIAEGYSVSREKKESFPLTVTSAQKNPTAFYLCASSQDRGDYEQYFGPGTRLTVT.

The chain recombines TRBV10-3 with TRBJ2-3; TRBD2 matches 10 bases. The CDR3 is 15 residues long. Germline assignment: CDR1 ENHRY and CDR2 SYGVKD. Germline trimming cut 2 bases from V and 3 bases from J; bases unmatched to any gene: 2. The CDR3: CAISELAGDTDTQYF. DNA of the CDR3: TGTGCCATCAGTGAGCTAGCGGGGGATACAGATACGCAGTATTTT.

The J gene is TRBJ1-6, the V gene TRBV30; 8 nucleotides match TRBD1. V shed 4 bases, J shed 7 bases, and the junction held 6 bases outside the gene matches. There are 14 residues in the CDR3. In germline, CDR1 is GTSNPN, CDR2 SVGIG (reference sequence). The CDR3 spells CAWTTGQGNSPLHF. CDR3 in DNA: TGTGCCTGGACTACCGGACAGGGCAATTCACCCCTCCACTTT. The complete variable domain, with remaining parts taken from reference TRBV30 and TRBJ1-6, reads SQTIHQWPATLVQPVGSPLSLECTVEGTSNPNLYWYRQAAGRGLQLLFYSVGIGQISSEVPQNLSASRPQDRQFILSSKKLLLSDSGFYLCAWTTGQGNSPLHFGNGTRLTVT.

This clone was observed a handful of times. This chain joins TRBV19 and TRBJ1-1, with D unresolved. The CDR3 loop spans 12 amino acids. Between the trimmed V and J ends, which lost 6 bases and 1 base, there was a span of 6 bases. The germline gives CDR1 LNHDA, CDR2 SQIVND (reference sequence). CDR3 sequence reads: CASSEGNTEAFF. The CDR3 DNA follows: TGTGCCAGTAGCGAGGGGAACACTGAAGCTTTCTTT.

V usage is TRBV5-1 and J usage is TRBJ2-7; the D is unclear. There are 13 residues in the CDR3. The germline V gene has CDR1 SGHRS and CDR2 YFSETQ. V dropped 2 bases and J dropped 2 bases, with 8 bases sitting between them. CDR3: CASSLASTYEQYF. DNA for the CDR3: TGCGCCAGCAGCTTAGCTTCTACCTACGAGCAGTACTTC.

The rearrangement uses TRBV30 and TRBJ1-2, with 9 bases matching TRBD1. The trim removed 0 bases at V and 5 bases at J, leaving 1 base unmatched. The CDR3 runs 13 residues. Germline V gives CDR1 GTSNPN, CDR2 SVGIG (reference sequence). In DNA, the CDR3 is TGTGCCTGGAGTGTAGGGACAGGGTATGGCTACACCTTC. Translated: CAWSVGTGYGYTF.

CDR3 in DNA: TGTGCCAGCAGCCTCGGCCGAAGGGGCGCTGAGCAGTTCTTC. Translating gives CASSLGRRGAEQFF. The rearrangement joins TRBV5-6 to TRBJ2-1; D is possibly TRBD1 (5 bases). With 4 bases removed from V and 9 bases from J, the gap between germline ends came to 17 bases. Germline-derived CDR1 and CDR2 are SGHDT and YYEEEE. CDR3 length equals 14 residues.

This rearrangement joins TRBV7-2 to TRBJ2-3; tentative D call: TRBD2 (5 bases). The length of the CDR3 is 13 residues. Germline-derived CDR1 and CDR2 are SGHTA and FQGNSA. Trimming stripped 6 bases from V and 3 bases from J, with 10 bases between. This chain's CDR3 is CASRQVATDTQYF. DNA of the CDR3: TGTGCCAGCAGGCAGGTAGCGACAGATACGCAGTATTTT.

The chain uses TRBV6-6 and TRBJ2-7; 12 nucleotides agree with TRBD1. The germline gives CDR1 MNHNY, CDR2 SVGAGI (reference sequence). CDR3 length equals 16 residues. Unmatched junction bases numbered 12, after V lost 6 bases and J lost 6 bases. This chain's CDR3 is CASSPRDRGRLVEQYF. The CDR3 DNA reads TGTGCCAGCAGCCCCCGGGACAGGGGGCGCTTAGTCGAGCAGTACTTC.

The chain links TRBV7-6 to TRBJ2-7; D unclear. The CDR3 runs to 17 residues. Germline V CDR1 and CDR2: SGHVS, FNYEAQ. Trimming removed 2 bases from V and 2 bases from J, with 19 bases in between. CDR3 amino acids: CASSLFTAGSFPYEQYF. The DNA of the CDR3 is TGTGCCAGCAGCTTATTTACAGCTGGTTCTTTCCCCTACGAGCAGTACTTC.

The chain uses TRBV5-1 and TRBJ2-1, with 11 bases fitting TRBD1. V trimming: 2 bases; J trimming: 8 bases; junction bases outside the gene matches: 3. Germline loops: CDR1 SGHRS, CDR2 YFSETQ. The CDR3 length is 14 residues. The chain's CDR3 is CASSFRTGGHEQFF. CDR3 nucleotides: TGCGCCAGCAGCTTCCGGACAGGGGGCCATGAGCAGTTCTTC.

The chain recombines TRBV9 with TRBJ1-3; weak D call: TRBD1 (6 bases). CDR1 SGDLS and CDR2 YYNGEE come from the germline V gene. The CDR3 consists of 13 residues. V was shortened by 0 bases and J by 7 bases, with 8 bases between the two germline ends. The CDR3 loop reads CASSVGGGNTIYF. The CDR3, as DNA: TGTGCCAGCAGCGTAGGCGGGGGCAACACCATATATTTT.